This T cell receptor beta chain stems from a study of regulatory T cells in long-lasting Graves disease. Library construction for TCR beta used iRepertoire HTBI primers and Arm-PCR of CDR3 regions. In TCRdb, the multiplex PCR reads were re-called with MiXCR into one record per CDR3 protein. The sample contains hundreds of thousands of distinct CDR3 sequences, 15% to 20% of which appear only once. Time point defined: newly diagnosed GD, antithyroid drugs for less than 3 months. Isolated PBMC RNA provided the starting material for the TCR library. The CDR3 has 18 amino acids. The germline gives CDR1 SGHRS, CDR2 YFSETQ. Germline trimming cut 3 bases from V and 2 bases from J; bases unmatched to any gene: 14. This clonotype was observed many times. This sample was shared with a second study, whose subject was T cells in Graves' hyperthyroidism and ophthalmopathy.

The TCR was taken from a woman younger than 45 with Graves disease. The chain links TRBV5-1 to TRBJ2-3; 8 positions agree with TRBD2. The starting material was peripheral blood mononuclear cells (PBMCs), obtained at new diagnosis, from a patient treated with antithyroid drugs. The CDR3 sequence is CASSYSPGVAGYTDTQYF. The CDR3, as DNA: TGCGCCAGCAGCTACTCCCCCGGGGTAGCGGGGTACACAGATACGCAGTATTTT.